A few counts support the clone carrying this T cell receptor beta chain. The data belong to a study of response to subunit inactivated influenza vaccine. Germline V gives CDR1 SGHAT, CDR2 FQNNGV. CDR3 size: 19 residues. The J segment lost 0 bases and the V segment lost 4 bases, leaving 12 bases of the junction unmatched. TCRdb independently ran MiXCR on the RT-PCR reads; one entry per CDR3 protein. Among 650,000 to 850,000 distinct CDR3 sequences, approximately 15% were seen once, and the ten largest hold less than 7%. The rearrangement links TRBV11-2 to TRBJ2-2; 9 bases match TRBD2. This TCR derives from a man over 45 who received an inactivated influenza vaccine. The specimen comprised PBMCs from blood, sampled around two weeks before vaccination. The CDR3 bases are TGTGCCAGCAGCTCCCTACTGACTAGCGGCTCTTCGAACACCGGGGAGCTGTTTTTT. Translated: CASSSLLTSGSSNTGELFF.